These T cell receptor beta chains were read from a single sample in a study of T cell changes during pregnancy in multiple sclerosis. Here immunoSEQ multiplex PCR was the method, and the copy in TCRdb shows in-frame clones only, minus some. The sample contains fewer than 50,000 clones, about 92% of which appear only once. Sequences were derived from CD4+ T cells from peripheral blood mononuclear cells, sampled in the third trimester of pregnancy. All receptors come from a female donor with multiple sclerosis, enrolled in a pregnancy study. The CDR3 runs from the conserved cysteine through the conserved F or W.

v_gene | CDR3aa
TRBV10-3 | CAISLTPGQGPNEQFF
TRBV5-6 | CASSSWTGGNQPQHF
TRBV18 | CASSPTRDSPTDTQYF
TRBV7-3 | CASSLREGSRELFF
TRBV6-1 | CASSGSTGGDTGELFF
TRBV7-7 | CASSPGQGAFEQYF
TRBV6-5 | CASRAGLGSYEQYF
TRBV28 | CASSRTGVKNYEQYF
TRBV6-5 | CASSRDRGRTYEQYF
TRBV6-6 | CASSYQSGTVYEQYF
TRBV5-6 | CASSLDGGIGNQPQHF
TRBV6-1 | CASSGRNRDKIF
TRBV6-6 | CASTEVGLEGEQYF
TRBV2 | CASRMDRGLNEKLFF
TRBV7-2 | CASSGGTGGRYGYTF
TRBV10-3 | CALERREGSGELFF
TRBV4-1 | CASSHPTGGYYGYTF
TRBV10-1 | CASSDAVAANYNEQFF
TRBV4-3 | CASSLTTSGMAGELFF
TRBV9 | CASSAGGQGMYEQYF
TRBV5-4 | CASSLGGASEETQYF
TRBV11-2 | CASSLDGGPPDTQYF
TRBV11-2 | CASSLGLAIDYEQYF
TRBV30 | CAWSTGGYEQYF
TRBV11-3 | CASSQGQAGNEQFF
TRBV6-5 | CASRPPSGYTDTQYF
TRBV13 | CASSGTGDQPQHF
TRBV7-9 | CASNNFRAGGDNEQFF
TRBV19 | CASSGPGYPLRTEAFF
TRBV13 | CASSLRGKSEKLFF
TRBV18 | CASSPNFVTGDRYEQYF
TRBV5-5 | CASSFLGQVTQETQYF
TRBV11-3 | CASSLGSSTSTGETQYF
TRBV7-2 | CASSLAQVDEQFF
TRBV28 | CASSSSGSSGELFF
TRBV12-5 | CASGFTGARTEAFF
TRBV7-3 | CASSLLGGSSYNEQFF
TRBV5-1 | CASSPTAQDSGNTIYF
TRBV5-6 | CASSPDIAYEQYF
TRBV7-2 | CASSASVLETQYF
TRBV9 | CASSMGLANSYNEQFF
TRBV28 | CASSLIRATGTYEQYF
TRBV7-2 | CASSLDFGEQYF
TRBV7-2 | CASSPRTGLFNQPQHF
TRBV7-9 | CASSETEINQPQHF
TRBV7-2 | CASSSPGLAGAYEQYF